The text below deals with one TCR beta chain. As yet, its antigen is unknown. The data are from a study of cytomegalovirus exposure and HLA in healthy donors. A multiplex PCR was run with 60 Vbeta primers and 13 Jbeta primers. Only in-frame clones appear in the TCRdb table, and some are missing; sequencing was by immunoSEQ multiplex PCR. Altogether hundreds of thousands of clones are present, 65% to 90% being singletons, with the ten largest covering approximately 1.4%. General observations from the study: Most TCR sequences showed up rarely, but some public TCRs showed up in many donors.

The germline V and J ends were trimmed by 7 bases and 5 bases, with 14 bases remaining between them. The CDR3 loop spans 13 amino acids. Germline V gives CDR1 SNHLY, CDR2 FYNNEI. The V gene is TRBV2, the J gene TRBJ1-1, with a weak D call TRBD1 (5 bases). The sequencing sample was made of PBMCs. This TCR came from a girl between 5 and 17 years old in good health and CMV-seronegative. CDR3 region: CASTPGGFTEAFF. The DNA of the CDR3 is TGTGCCAGCACTCCCGGGGGGTTTACTGAAGCTTTCTTT.